This TCR beta chain was captured in a study of STAT5B mutations in CD4+ large granular lymphocyte leukemia. Data came from immunoSEQ multiplex PCR; TCRdb stores just in-frame clones and leaves some out. Counted here are over 25,000 clones, under 90% occurring once; the ten biggest clones make up 0.3% to 0.4%. The sequence was collected from a human donor in good health. Input material: CD4+ T cells from blood buffy coats.

The CDR3 sequence is CASSRGAAEQFF. DNA for the CDR3: TGTGCCAGCTCCCGGGGGGCCGCGGAGCAGTTCTTC. The chain uses TRBV4-2 and TRBJ2-1, with a tentative D call TRBD2 (7 bases). The germline V gene has CDR1 LGHNA and CDR2 YNFKEQ. Trimming took off 8 bases at V and 10 bases at J, with 15 bases between the two ends. This CDR3 is 12 amino acids long.